This is a list of T cell receptor beta chains from one sample in a study of T cell repertoires in cytomegalovirus infection. Each CDR3 protein is one row after TCRdb ran MiXCR on the reads. The table records more than 250,000 distinct CDR3 sequences, around a quarter of them present only once. The antigens of these receptors remain unknown. The material was cultured PBMCs, obtained from culture after CMV antigen stimulation. These receptors originate from a human donor in good health (CMV status not recorded). Some clones in this sample may be carry-over from other donors' samples. Both conserved end residues are part of each CDR3. The D gene is left open where the match is weak. Some rows mark clone size as missing; the rest say once, few, many or name a class of expanded clone.

clone_size d_call j_call v_call cdr3_nt cdr3_aa
- TRBD2 TRBJ2-1 TRBV12-3/TRBV12-4 TGTGCCAGCAGTCCGGGACTAGCGCCGGGAAATGAGCAGTTCTTC CASSPGLAPGNEQFF
- - TRBJ1-2 TRBV19 TGTGCCAGTATTACAGCCGGGACGGACCATGGCTACACCTTC CASITAGTDHGYTF
- TRBD2 TRBJ2-4 TRBV27 TGTGCCAGCACGGCCATCGGGGAGGGTCTGGCCAAAAACATTCAGTACTTC CASTAIGEGLAKNIQYF
- - TRBJ1-2 TRBV6-5 TGTGCCAGCAGTTACGACCGGGACGGAGTAAATAACTATGGCTACACCTTC CASSYDRDGVNNYGYTF
- - TRBJ1-4 TRBV20-1 TGCAGTGCTTCCCCGCTCCTAGGGGGAAGTGAAAAACTGTTTTTT CSASPLLGGSEKLFF
few - TRBJ2-3 TRBV6-6 TGTGCCAGCAGTTTCAGGCCCACCCCCACAGATACGCAGTATTTT CASSFRPTPTDTQYF
few TRBD2 TRBJ2-7 TRBV28 TGTGCCAGCCAGGCTAGCGGGGACTACGAGCAGTACTTC CASQASGDYEQYF
- TRBD1 TRBJ2-1 TRBV6-6 TGTGCCAGCAGTTACCCCGGGACAGGGGAATTCTTC CASSYPGTGEFF
few TRBD1 TRBJ1-1 TRBV12-3/TRBV12-4 TGTGCCAGCAATTTGTCAGGACAGGGGGCGCGCGGTACTGAAGCTTTCTTT CASNLSGQGARGTEAFF
many - TRBJ2-3 TRBV7-9 TGTGCCAGCAGCTTCTACGGGACAGATACGCAGTATTTT CASSFYGTDTQYF
many - TRBJ1-5 TRBV28 TGTGCCAGCAGACTCTCAGTGTATGGGGGGCACTATCAGCCCCAGCATTTT CASRLSVYGGHYQPQHF
few TRBD2 TRBJ2-1 TRBV20-1 TGCAGTGCTCCGACTAGCGGGAGTTGGCGCAATGAGCAGTTCTTC CSAPTSGSWRNEQFF
- - TRBJ2-3 TRBV28 TGTGCCAGCAGTTTATGGGGTCCCCTTGGCACAGATACGCAGTATTTT CASSLWGPLGTDTQYF
- TRBD2 TRBJ2-1 TRBV6-1 TGTGCCAGCAGCGATAGCGGGCGGGGGCAGTTCTTC CASSDSGRGQFF
few - TRBJ2-5 TRBV12-3/TRBV12-4 TGTGCCAGCACCCGAGTCGGCGTAACAGAACAAGAGACCCAGTACTTC CASTRVGVTEQETQYF
many - TRBJ2-1 TRBV7-2 TGTGCCAGCAGCTCTAGGGGGAGCTCCTACAATGAGCAGTTCTTC CASSSRGSSYNEQFF
- - TRBJ1-5 TRBV6-2/TRBV6-3 TGTGCCAGCAGAAGGACAGATAGCAATCAGCCCCAGCATTTT CASRRTDSNQPQHF
- TRBD1 TRBJ1-5 TRBV5-6 TGTGCCAGCAGCTTGGGAGTGGGGACAGGCAATCAGCCCCAGCATTTT CASSLGVGTGNQPQHF
- - TRBJ1-3 TRBV11-2 TGTGCCAGCAGCTTCTCGGGGGACCTTAGAAACACCATATATTTT CASSFSGDLRNTIYF
many - TRBJ1-1 TRBV6-5 TGTGCCAGCAGGCGGACCCTAGGCGGGACTTTCTTT CASRRTLGGTFF
- - TRBJ2-3 TRBV4-1 TGCGCCAGCAGCCTGCGGACGTCCCGAATAGATACGCAGTATTTT CASSLRTSRIDTQYF
few TRBD2 TRBJ2-7 TRBV27 TGTGCCAGCAGCCGCCTTCCCCGCCTAGCGGCGAGCTCCTACGAGCAGTACTTC CASSRLPRLAASSYEQYF
few - TRBJ2-4 TRBV27 TGTGCCAGCAGTCCCCGACGATTAGCCAAAAACATTCAGTACTTC CASSPRRLAKNIQYF
- TRBD2 TRBJ2-2 TRBV7-8 TGTGCCAGCAGGTCCAGCGGGGGTGACACCGGGGAGCTGTTTTTT CASRSSGGDTGELFF
few - TRBJ2-2 TRBV27 TGTGCCAGCAGTTTTCGGCGGGATAGCACCGGGGAGCTGTTTTTT CASSFRRDSTGELFF
few - TRBJ2-7 TRBV19 TGTGCCAGTAGTATTTGGTCCGCCCGCTACGAGCAGTACTTC CASSIWSARYEQYF
once TRBD2 TRBJ2-1 TRBV7-4 TGTGCCAGCTCTTCAGCGGGAGGGTTCGTTGAGCAGTTCTTC CASSSAGGFVEQFF
few - TRBJ1-1 TRBV7-2 TGTGCCAGCAGCTCCTGGACGGGGGGGACTGAAGCTTTCTTT CASSSWTGGTEAFF
- - TRBJ1-2 TRBV7-2 TGTGCCAGCAGCTTAAGCAGGGAGGCTGGCTACACCTTC CASSLSREAGYTF
once - TRBJ2-7 TRBV7-9 TGTGCCAGCAGCTTCACGGGGTACGAGCAGTACTTC CASSFTGYEQYF
- - TRBJ2-7 TRBV6-2/TRBV6-3 TGTGCCAGCAAGTTGACAGCTTCCTACGAGCAGTACTTC CASKLTASYEQYF
many - TRBJ1-4 TRBV25-1 TGTGCCAGCAGTGGGTCCGGGACAAGCGGAAAACTGTTTTTT CASSGSGTSGKLFF
- - TRBJ1-1 TRBV29-1 TGCAGCGGGAGGGCTAGATTGGGAGCTTTCTTT CSGRARLGAFF
- - TRBJ2-7 TRBV20-1 TGCAGTGCTGGGGGGGGCAGGGCCTCCTACGAGCAGTACTTC CSAGGGRASYEQYF
many TRBD1 TRBJ1-1 TRBV28 TGTGCCAGCAGTTTAAGGGGGACAGGAAGGGTTGGTGGTGACACTGAAGCTTTCTTT CASSLRGTGRVGGDTEAFF
- - TRBJ2-7 TRBV6-2/TRBV6-3 TGTGCCAGCAGTTACTTGGGTACGAACTACGAGCAGTACTTC CASSYLGTNYEQYF
- - TRBJ2-1 TRBV24-1 TGTGCCACCAGTGATTCCGGGAGGACAGTCAATGAGCAGTTCTTC CATSDSGRTVNEQFF
many - TRBJ2-3 TRBV11-2 TGTGCCAGCAGCCCCCAAGCAGATACGCAGTATTTT CASSPQADTQYF
many TRBD2 TRBJ2-2 TRBV12-3/TRBV12-4 TGTGCCAGCACCCAGACTAGCGGGAGGGATAGCTACACCGGGGAGCTGTTTTTT CASTQTSGRDSYTGELFF
few - TRBJ2-1 TRBV2 TGTGCCAGCAGTGGCCTAACGGGGCGGTACAATGAGCAGTTCTTC CASSGLTGRYNEQFF
few - TRBJ2-3 TRBV11-2 TGTGCCAGCAGCTCCCTTGCAGGACTCACAGATACGCAGTATTTT CASSSLAGLTDTQYF
- - TRBJ2-3 TRBV20-1 TGCAGTGCTAGACCGGGAGTATCATCTGCAGATACGCAGTATTTT CSARPGVSSADTQYF
once TRBD1 TRBJ2-2 TRBV5-1 TGCGCCAGCAGCATAGGGACAGGGGACACCGGGGAGCTGTTTTTT CASSIGTGDTGELFF
- TRBD1 TRBJ2-5 TRBV7-2 TGTGCCAGCAGCCGAGAGACAGGGTCACAAGAGACCCAGTACTTC CASSRETGSQETQYF
- TRBD1 TRBJ2-7 TRBV10-3 TGTGCCATCAGTGAGTTGGGACAGGGGCCCCTTGGAATTTTC CAISELGQGPLGIF
few - TRBJ1-1 TRBV19 TGTGCCAGTAGTATGAAGGGCACTGAAGCTTTCTTT CASSMKGTEAFF
many - TRBJ2-1 TRBV7-2 TGTGCCAGCAGCAGGACGAGCCACGGTGAGCAGTTCTTC CASSRTSHGEQFF
many - TRBJ2-1 TRBV20-1 TGCAGTGCTAGTAAACCAGTTGAGAGCCCGTACAATGAGCAGTTCTTC CSASKPVESPYNEQFF
- TRBD2 TRBJ2-1 TRBV4-1 TGCGCCAGCAGACCCGCCGGGACTAGCGGCCACAATGAGCAGTTCTTC CASRPAGTSGHNEQFF
many - TRBJ2-1 TRBV7-2 TGTGCCAGCACCTCGGTCGGGAACGAGCAGTTCTTC CASTSVGNEQFF
few TRBD2 TRBJ2-6 TRBV12-3/TRBV12-4 TGTGCCAGCAGTCCTCGGACTAGCGGGAGAGTTGCTGGGGCCAACGTCCTGACTTTC CASSPRTSGRVAGANVLTF
few - TRBJ1-1 TRBV5-4 TGTGCCAGCAGCCGCCGGAGGGGGGACACTGAAGCTTTCTTT CASSRRRGDTEAFF
medium-sized - TRBJ1-4 TRBV12-3/TRBV12-4 TGTGCCAGCAGTTTATCCGAAAAACTGTTTTTT CASSLSEKLFF
- - TRBJ2-3 TRBV7-2 TGTGCCAGCAGCTTAGCCTCCGTAGACCCGAGCACAGATACGCAGTATTTT CASSLASVDPSTDTQYF
few - TRBJ1-2 TRBV20-1 TGCAGTGCCCCGGACATTGCCTACACCTTC CSAPDIAYTF
few - TRBJ1-5 TRBV6-1 TGTGCCAGCAGTGAAGCGCTCACACTCAATCAGCCCCAGCATTTT CASSEALTLNQPQHF
few - TRBJ2-1 TRBV19 TGTGCCAGTAGTCCGGGGATCCTGTACTCCTACAATGAGCAGTTCTTC CASSPGILYSYNEQFF
- - TRBJ2-7 TRBV6-2/TRBV6-3 TGTGCCAGCAGTTACTCGACAACCTACGAGCAGTACTTC CASSYSTTYEQYF
- - TRBJ2-3 TRBV29-1 TGCAGCCTAAGGGGCGGATCAGATACGCAGTATTTT CSLRGGSDTQYF
- TRBD1 TRBJ2-4 TRBV12-3/TRBV12-4 TGTGCCAGCAGCCGGGGACAGACTTTGACCAAAAACATTCAGTACTTC CASSRGQTLTKNIQYF